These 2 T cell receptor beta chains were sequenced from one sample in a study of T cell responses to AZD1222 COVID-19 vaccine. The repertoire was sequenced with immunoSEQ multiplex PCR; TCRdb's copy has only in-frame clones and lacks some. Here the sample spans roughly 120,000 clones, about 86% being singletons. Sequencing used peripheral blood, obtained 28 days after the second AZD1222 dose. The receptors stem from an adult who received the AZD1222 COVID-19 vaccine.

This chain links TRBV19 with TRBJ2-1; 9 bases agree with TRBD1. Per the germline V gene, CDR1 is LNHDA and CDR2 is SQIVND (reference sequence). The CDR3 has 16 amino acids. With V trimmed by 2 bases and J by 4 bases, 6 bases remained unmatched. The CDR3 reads CASSIRLGQGYNEQFF. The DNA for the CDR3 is TGTGCCAGTAGTATACGGCTGGGACAGGGTTACAATGAGCAGTTCTTC.

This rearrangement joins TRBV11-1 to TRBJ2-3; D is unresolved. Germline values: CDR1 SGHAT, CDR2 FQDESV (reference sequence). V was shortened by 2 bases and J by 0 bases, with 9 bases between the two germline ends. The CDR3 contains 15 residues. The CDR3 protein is CASSLRRLSTDTQYF. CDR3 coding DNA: TGTGCCAGCAGCTTACGCAGGTTAAGCACAGATACGCAGTATTTT. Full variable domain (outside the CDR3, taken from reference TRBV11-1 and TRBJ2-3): EAEVAQSPRYKITEKSQAVAFWCDPISGHATLYWYRQILGQGPELLVQFQDESVVDDSQLPKDRFSAERLKGVDSTLKIQPAELGDSAMYLCASSLRRLSTDTQYFGPGTRLTVL.